This T cell receptor beta chain is from a study of T cell responses to AZD1222 COVID-19 vaccine. Assay: immunoSEQ multiplex PCR; the TCRdb copy retains only in-frame clones and omits some. The data contain 110,000 or so clones, about 89% of them singletons. V dropped 3 bases and J dropped 3 bases, with 9 bases sitting between them. The CDR3 is made up of 14 amino acids. Germline V gives CDR1 MNHEY, CDR2 SVGAGI. The sample in question was peripheral blood, obtained on day 0 of AZD1222 vaccination. The chain recombines TRBV6-5 with TRBJ2-1; D unresolved. This TCR was sampled from an adult in good health. The CDR3 is CASSYSGLYNEQFF. As DNA, the CDR3 is TGTGCCAGCAGTTATTCCGGGCTCTACAATGAGCAGTTCTTC.